These 13 T cell receptor beta chains originate from one sample sequenced in a study of OX40 agonist ivuxolimab in advanced cancers. Repertoires were generated with immunoSEQ multiplex PCR, while TCRdb's copy carries only in-frame clones and drops some. The table shows tens of thousands of clones, with more than 80% occurring only once. The input for sequencing was CD4+ or CD8+ T cells sorted from blood, taken in a trial of the OX40 agonist ivuxolimab. These receptors were obtained from an adult with an advanced solid tumor such as melanoma, head and neck, liver or kidney cancer.

The V gene is TRBV27, the J gene TRBJ1-2; D is possibly TRBD1 (6 bases). This CDR3 region has 12 residues. Germline V CDR1 and CDR2: MNHEY, SMNVEV (reference sequence). The germline V and J ends were trimmed by 5 bases and 8 bases, with 12 bases remaining between them. CDR3 protein: CASSPTGDGYTF. CDR3 DNA sequence: TGTGCCAGCAGTCCGACAGGAGACGGCTACACCTTC.

V gene TRBV7-6 combines with J gene TRBJ2-1; the match to TRBD2 covers 13 bases. The CDR3 covers 15 residues. Germline-derived CDR1 and CDR2 are SGHVS and FNYEAQ. J was trimmed by 7 bases and V by 4 bases; bases with no gene match: 4. CDR3 residues: CASSSLTSGGNEQFF. The CDR3 DNA reads TGTGCCAGCAGCTCCCTGACTAGCGGGGGGAATGAGCAGTTCTTC. The full variable domain, with the rest looked up from reference TRBV7-6 and TRBJ2-1, is GAGVSQSPRYKVTKRGQDVALRCDPISGHVSLYWYRQALGQGPEFLTYFNYEAQQDKSGLPNDRFSAERPEGSISTLTIQRTEQRDSAMYRCASSSLTSGGNEQFFGPGTRLTVL.

V usage is TRBV6-6 and J usage is TRBJ1-1; no clear D. Germline CDR1 MNHNY, CDR2 SVGAGI (reference sequence). The CDR3 has 13 residues. V was trimmed by 7 bases and J by 0 bases, leaving 9 bases between them. Here the CDR3 DNA reads TGTGCCAGCATTTGGCAGTTGAACACTGAAGCTTTCTTT. Translation gives CASIWQLNTEAFF.

The genes are TRBV9 and TRBJ1-2; a weak D match, TRBD1 (5 bases). V lost 4 bases, J lost 2 bases, and 12 bases lay in between. CDR3 length: 14 residues. The germline V gene has CDR1 SGDLS and CDR2 YYNGEE. The CDR3 DNA reads TGTGCCAGCAGCCTGGCAGGGTCGAACTATGGCTACACCTTC. Amino acid sequence: CASSLAGSNYGYTF. Supplemented by reference TRBV9 and TRBJ1-2, the full variable domain reads DSGVTQTPKHLITATGQRVTLRCSPRSGDLSVYWYQQSLDQGLQFLIQYYNGEERAKGNILERFSAQQFPDLHSELNLSSLELGDSALYFCASSLAGSNYGYTFGSGTRLTVV.

This chain links TRBV11-3 with TRBJ2-7, with D uncertain. The CDR3 has 13 amino acids. Germline CDR1 is SGHNT and CDR2 is YENEEA. V lost 4 bases to trimming and J lost 0 bases, with 7 bases between them. The DNA for the CDR3 is TGTGCCAGCAGCTCCTCGAGCTCCTACGAGCAGTACTTC. It translates to CASSSSSSYEQYF.

The chain couples TRBV4-1 to TRBJ2-1; 7 bases fit TRBD1. The germline CDR1 and CDR2 sequences are MGHRA and YSYEKL. The CDR3 covers 14 residues. Losses at the gene ends were 4 bases for V and 2 bases for J; bases not matched to a gene: 2. The CDR3 DNA sequence: TGCGCCAGCAGCCTGGGACAGACCTACAATGAGCAGTTCTTC. Its translation is CASSLGQTYNEQFF.

This chain joins TRBV7-9 and TRBJ1-4; D possibly corresponds to TRBD1 (5 bases). Per germline, CDR1 SEHNR and CDR2 FQNEAQ (reference sequence). V was cut by 2 bases and J by 7 bases, with 14 bases left in between. The CDR3 totals 15 residues. The CDR3 loop is CASSLISGGSEKLFF. The CDR3 bases are TGTGCCAGCAGCTTAATCTCCGGGGGTAGTGAAAAACTGTTTTTT.

Here the CDR3 DNA reads TGTGCCAGCTCACCGCAGCCGGGACTAGAAACTAGCACAGATACGCAGTATTTT. This codes for CASSPQPGLETSTDTQYF. The chain recombines TRBV18 with TRBJ2-3, with 8 bases lining up with TRBD2. This CDR3 is built from 18 residues. The J segment lost 0 bases and the V segment lost 3 bases, leaving 11 bases of the junction unmatched. In germline, CDR1 is KGHSH, CDR2 LQKENI.

Notes on this clone: With a much larger clone just one base away, this may be a read error. Other nucleotide sequences in the sample specify the same CDR3. The chain uses TRBV11-2 and TRBJ2-7, with D unclear. Per the germline V gene, CDR1 is SGHAT and CDR2 is FQNNGV. This CDR3 spans 14 amino acids. Trimming took off 1 base at V and 0 bases at J, with 7 bases between the two ends. For the CDR3, the DNA is TGTGCCAGCAGCTTAGCGGGCGCCTCCTACGAGCAGTACTTC. This gives the protein CASSLAGASYEQYF.

The V and J genes are TRBV15 and TRBJ1-2; possibly TRBD1 for D (5 bases). Germline loops: CDR1 LNHNV, CDR2 YYDKDF (reference sequence). V lost 4 bases and J 2 bases, leaving 20 bases between the germline ends. CDR3 length: 17 amino acids. CDR3 DNA: TGTGCCACCAGCACCAAGGGGTACCGGGGATTGAACTATGGCTACACCTTC. Protein product: CATSTKGYRGLNYGYTF.

In its sample, this clone was seen once. The chain uses TRBV13 and TRBJ2-7; no firm D call. V was pared by 5 bases and J by 2 bases, with 7 bases between. This CDR3 contains 12 residues. CDR1 is PRHDT and CDR2 is FYEKMQ in the germline V gene (reference sequence). DNA of the CDR3: TGTGCCAGCAGCCCGGCAACCTACGAGCAGTACTTC. This translates into CASSPATYEQYF.

This chain joins TRBV28 and TRBJ1-1; no firm D call. The CDR3 contains 12 residues. V was shortened by 8 bases and J by 4 bases, with 11 bases between the two germline ends. Germline CDR1 is MDHEN and CDR2 is SYDVKM. The CDR3 bases are TGTGCCAGCTCCCTGCATGGCACTGAAGCTTTCTTT. Translated, it gives CASSLHGTEAFF.

This clone is a singleton in its sample. The chain links TRBV7-7 to TRBJ2-3, with no clear D. The CDR3 is made up of 16 amino acids. Trimming took off 4 bases at V and 0 bases at J, with 14 bases between the two ends. Germline lookup yields CDR1 SSHAT and CDR2 FNYEAQ (reference sequence). The CDR3 here is CASSSALLTSTDTQYF. The DNA of the CDR3 is TGTGCCAGCAGCTCCGCCTTACTAACTAGCACAGATACGCAGTATTTT.